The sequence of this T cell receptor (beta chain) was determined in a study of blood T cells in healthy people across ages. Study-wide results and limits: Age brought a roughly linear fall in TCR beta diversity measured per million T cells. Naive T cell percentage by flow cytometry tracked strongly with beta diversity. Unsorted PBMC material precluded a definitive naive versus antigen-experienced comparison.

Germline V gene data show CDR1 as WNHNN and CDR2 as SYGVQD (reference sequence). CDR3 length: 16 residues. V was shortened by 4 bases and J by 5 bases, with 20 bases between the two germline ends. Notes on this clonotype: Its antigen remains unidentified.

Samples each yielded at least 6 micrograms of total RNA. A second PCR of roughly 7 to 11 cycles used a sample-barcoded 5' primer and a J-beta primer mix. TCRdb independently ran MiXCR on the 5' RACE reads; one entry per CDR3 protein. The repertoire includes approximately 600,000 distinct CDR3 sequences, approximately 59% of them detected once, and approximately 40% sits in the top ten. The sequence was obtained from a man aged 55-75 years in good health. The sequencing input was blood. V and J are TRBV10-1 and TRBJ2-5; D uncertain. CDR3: CASSGSAVVGYETQYF. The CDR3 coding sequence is TGCGCCAGCAGTGGGAGCGCCGTCGTCGGCTACGAGACCCAGTACTTC.